Included here is one TCR beta chain sequence, with context. This sample is part of a study of control samples from healthy donors and cancer patients. Unmatched junction bases numbered 2, after V lost 4 bases and J lost 5 bases. Looked up from germline, CDR1 is MNHEY and CDR2 is SVGEGT. The CDR3 loop spans 13 amino acids. Sequenced by immunoSEQ multiplex PCR; TCRdb stores in-frame clones only, minus some. The sample has roughly 6,000 clones, roughly 86% seen once; the top ten hold 6% to 8.5%. This clonotype was obtained from a female donor with lung cancer. Input material: formalin-fixed, paraffin-embedded tissue. The chain has TRBV6-2 or TRBV6-3 and TRBJ2-7; 10 bases are shared with TRBD1. DNA of the CDR3: TGTGCCAGCAGTTGGGACAGGGGAAACGAGCAGTACTTC. It codes for CASSWDRGNEQYF.